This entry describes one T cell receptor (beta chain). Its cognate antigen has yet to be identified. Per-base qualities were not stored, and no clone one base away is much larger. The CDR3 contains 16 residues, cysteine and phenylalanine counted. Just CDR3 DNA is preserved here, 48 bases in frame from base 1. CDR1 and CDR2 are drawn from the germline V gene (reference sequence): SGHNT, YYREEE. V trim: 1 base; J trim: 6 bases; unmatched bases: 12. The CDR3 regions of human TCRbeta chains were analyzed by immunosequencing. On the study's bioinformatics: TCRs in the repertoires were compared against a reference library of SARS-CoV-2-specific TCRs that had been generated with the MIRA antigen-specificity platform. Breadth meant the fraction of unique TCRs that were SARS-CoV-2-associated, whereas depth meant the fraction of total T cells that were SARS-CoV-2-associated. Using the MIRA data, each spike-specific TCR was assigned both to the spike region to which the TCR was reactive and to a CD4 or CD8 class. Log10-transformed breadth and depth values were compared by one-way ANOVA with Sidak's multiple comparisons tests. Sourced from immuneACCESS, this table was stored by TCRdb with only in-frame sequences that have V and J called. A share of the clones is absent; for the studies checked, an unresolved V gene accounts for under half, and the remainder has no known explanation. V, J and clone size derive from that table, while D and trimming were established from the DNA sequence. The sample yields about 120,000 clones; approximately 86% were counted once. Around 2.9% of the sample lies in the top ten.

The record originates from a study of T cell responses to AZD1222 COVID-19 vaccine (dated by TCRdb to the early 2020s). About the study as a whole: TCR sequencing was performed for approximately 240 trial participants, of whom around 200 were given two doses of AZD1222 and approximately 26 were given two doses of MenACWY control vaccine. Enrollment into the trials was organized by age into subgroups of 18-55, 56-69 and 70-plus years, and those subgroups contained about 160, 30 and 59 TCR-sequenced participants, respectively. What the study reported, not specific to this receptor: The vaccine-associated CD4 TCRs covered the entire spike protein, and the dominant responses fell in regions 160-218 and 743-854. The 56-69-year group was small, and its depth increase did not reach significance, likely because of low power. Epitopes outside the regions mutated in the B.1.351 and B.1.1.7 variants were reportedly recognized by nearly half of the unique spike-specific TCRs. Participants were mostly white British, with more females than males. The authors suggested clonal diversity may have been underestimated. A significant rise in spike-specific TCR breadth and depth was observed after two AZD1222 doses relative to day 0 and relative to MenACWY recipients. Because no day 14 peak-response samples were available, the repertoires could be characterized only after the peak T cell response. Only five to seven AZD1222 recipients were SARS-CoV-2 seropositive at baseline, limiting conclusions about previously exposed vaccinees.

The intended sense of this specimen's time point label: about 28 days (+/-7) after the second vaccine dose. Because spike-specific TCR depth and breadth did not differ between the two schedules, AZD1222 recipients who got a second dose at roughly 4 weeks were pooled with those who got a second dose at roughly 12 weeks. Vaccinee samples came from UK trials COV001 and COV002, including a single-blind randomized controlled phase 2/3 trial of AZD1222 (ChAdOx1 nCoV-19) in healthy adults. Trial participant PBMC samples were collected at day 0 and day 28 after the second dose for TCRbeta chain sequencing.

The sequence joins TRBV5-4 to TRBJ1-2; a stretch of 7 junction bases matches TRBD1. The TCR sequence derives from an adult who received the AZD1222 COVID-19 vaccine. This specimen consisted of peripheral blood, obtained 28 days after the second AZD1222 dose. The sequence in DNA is TGTGCCAGCAGCTTGTTTTACCCCCTAACAGGGGATGGCTACACCTTC. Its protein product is CASSLFYPLTGDGYTF.